This T cell receptor (beta chain) was identified during a study of T cells in Graves' hyperthyroidism and ophthalmopathy. Whole-study context: Any treatment followed the collection of peripheral blood at initial diagnosis.

Note on this clonotype: Its cognate antigen is unknown.

Findings and limits, study-wide: Ophthalmopathy was told apart from stable hyperthyroidism by a 13 V-J model. Most thyroid clonotypes expanded above 0.001 appeared in blood too.

The V gene lost 5 bases and the J gene lost 0 bases, with 17 bases spanning the gap. CDR3 length: 16 amino acids. Germline CDR1 MNHNS, CDR2 SASEGT. RNA transcripts gave rise to amplified TCR beta CDR3 regions. The primer set for the first-round RT-PCR of the TCR CDR3 was HTBI. TCRdb analysed the multiplex PCR reads with MiXCR anew, one entry per CDR3 protein. The data hold around 300,000 distinct CDR3 sequences, with about 19% observed a single time. Diagnostic assessment was based on clinical symptoms, serum thyroxine and TRAb, thyroid ultrasound and orbital computed tomography. This clonotype was obtained from a man between 45 and 60 years old with Graves' ophthalmopathy. Sequenced input: blood. V usage is TRBV6-1 and J usage is TRBJ2-7; the D gene is possibly TRBD2 (6 bases). In DNA, the CDR3 is TGTGCCAGCAGTTACCTACAGATCGGGAGCTCCTACGAGCAGTACTTC. It translates to CASSYLQIGSSYEQYF.